The rows below give T cell receptor beta chains drawn from one sample of a study of blood T cell repertoires in COVID-19. The protocol was immunoSEQ multiplex PCR, while the TCRdb copy is restricted to in-frame clones and leaves out a portion. The sample yields approximately 200,000 clones, 85% to 90% seen once. The sample comprised peripheral blood. The receptor source for this set is a woman aged 55-75 years with acute or convalescent COVID-19. Both conserved end residues are part of each CDR3. Clone size, where shown, is once, few, many, or a class for clones that have expanded.

size,V,J,CDR3
.,TRBV18,TRBJ1-5,CASSPSGQGVPRPQHF
.,TRBV28,TRBJ1-1,CASSLTGVGTARAFF
.,TRBV21-1,TRBJ2-2,CASSKVGRGLAGSNTGELFF
.,TRBV5-6,TRBJ2-3,CASSAYTDTQYF
.,TRBV27,TRBJ1-1,CASSLWGQGQIEAFF
.,TRBV10-2,TRBJ2-1,CASSVAGGRGEQFF
.,TRBV28,TRBJ2-3,CASSSSGDRRQDTQYF
.,TRBV7-2,TRBJ1-5,CASSSRTGQPQHF
.,TRBV24-1,TRBJ2-7,CATSDTGTGGHEQYF
.,TRBV5-4,TRBJ1-1,CASSRTGSEAFF
.,TRBV19,TRBJ1-6,CASSYTSYNSPLHF
once,TRBV27,TRBJ1-1,CASTRGLNTEAFF
.,TRBV7-2,TRBJ2-7,CASSLGAGTLYEQYF
.,TRBV28,TRBJ2-3,CASSLAGGRLDTQYF
.,TRBV27,TRBJ2-5,CASDHPRGRETQYF
once,TRBV5-4,TRBJ2-3,CASSLRRGGIADTQYF
once,TRBV7-8,TRBJ2-4,CASSSLLAGGSLAKNIQYF
.,TRBV28,TRBJ1-1,CASSSRDRGSSTEAFF
.,TRBV7-2,TRBJ2-1,CASSLREAGVNEQFF
.,TRBV6-2/TRBV6-3,TRBJ1-2,CASSYGGNGYTF
.,TRBV5-6,TRBJ1-6,CASSSGSYNSPLHF
.,TRBV28,TRBJ1-4,CASSSDRGRTRGKLFF
.,TRBV3-1/TRBV3-2,TRBJ2-1,CASSQLVTSGRGNEQFF
.,TRBV7-2,TRBJ2-3,CASSLNGQGGSRDTQYF
.,TRBV28,TRBJ2-7,CASSFGTGEQYF
.,TRBV3-1/TRBV3-2,TRBJ1-1,CASRARDRALEAFF
.,TRBV29-1,TRBJ2-3,CSVGTTGSTDTQYF
once,TRBV5-1,TRBJ1-6,CASSIGTGPSPLHF
.,TRBV11-3,TRBJ1-2,CASSHLRGQSYTF
.,TRBV5-1,TRBJ1-1,CASSPNRPAEAFF
once,TRBV6-6,TRBJ2-5,CASSRSGQGKQETQYF
.,TRBV30,TRBJ1-5,CAWARDKDQPQHF
.,TRBV6-1,TRBJ2-2,CASSEVLVGELFF
.,TRBV19,TRBJ1-5,CASSMIGGNQPQHF
.,TRBV10-3,TRBJ2-3,CAISGPAGDTQYF
.,TRBV2,TRBJ1-1,CASRKGSANTEAFF
.,TRBV7-9,TRBJ1-2,CASSARDRGQRGYTF
.,TRBV13,TRBJ1-4,CASSARGATNEKLFF
once,TRBV13,TRBJ2-3,CASSPGKGPTDTQYF
.,TRBV6-1,TRBJ1-5,CASSERGSGDQPQHF
.,TRBV14,TRBJ2-2,CASSRAGGYTGELFF